The 6 T cell receptor beta chains in this list originate from one sample, sequenced in a study of blood T cells in healthy people across ages. A second PCR of roughly 6 to 12 cycles used a sample-barcoded 5' primer and a J-beta primer mix. TCRdb redid the calling of the 5' RACE reads with MiXCR, one entry per CDR3 protein. The data contain about 1,400,000 distinct CDR3 sequences, around 55% of them singletons. The source material was blood. These receptors were collected from a man younger than 35 in good health.

This clonotype was recorded once. The rearrangement uses TRBV20-1 and TRBJ1-2, with D uncertain. The CDR3 totals 13 residues. The germline gives CDR1 DFQATT, CDR2 SNEGSKA (reference sequence). V lost 5 bases, J lost 0 bases, and 10 bases lay in between. The CDR3 DNA reads TGCAGTGCTGTTATTGAAGCTAACTATGGCTACACCTTC. It translates to CSAVIEANYGYTF.

This chain connects TRBV20-1 to TRBJ2-3, with D tentatively TRBD2 (5 bases). The CDR3 spans 16 residues. The ends were cut back, 0 bases at V and 0 bases at J, with 13 bases in the middle. The germline gives CDR1 DFQATT, CDR2 SNEGSKA (reference sequence). The CDR3 spells CSARDGAEPSTDTQYF. DNA of the CDR3: TGCAGTGCTAGAGATGGAGCGGAGCCTAGCACAGATACGCAGTATTTT.

This clonotype was counted once. At one of its ends the junction is not consistent with the germline gene, which may arise from a read error. The rearrangement joins TRBV29-1 to TRBJ2-1, with D unclear. Germline V gives CDR1 SQVTM, CDR2 ANQGSEA. This CDR3 region has 14 residues. The CDR3 region is CSGTNPSSYNERFF. For the CDR3, the DNA is TGCAGCGGGACCAACCCAAGCTCCTACAATGAGCGGTTCTTC.

The V call is TRBV7-9, the J call TRBJ1-4; weak D call: TRBD1 (6 bases). The CDR3 extends over 16 amino acids. CDR1 and CDR2 (germline): SEHNR, FQNEAQ (reference sequence). V gave up 1 base and J gave up 9 bases, with 18 bases separating them. CDR3: CASSLEATGRIQKLFF. CDR3 sequence (DNA): TGTGCCAGCAGCTTAGAGGCGACAGGAAGGATTCAAAAACTGTTTTTT. Using reference TRBV7-9 and TRBJ1-4 for the parts outside the CDR3, the full variable domain is DTGVSQNPRHKITKRGQNVTFRCDPISEHNRLYWYRQTLGQGPEFLTYFQNEAQLEKSRLLSDRFSAERPKGSFSTLEIQRTEQGDSAMYLCASSLEATGRIQKLFFGSGTQLSVL.

The chain links TRBV15 to TRBJ2-7; no firm D call. The CDR3 is 14 residues long. CDR1 LNHNV and CDR2 YYDKDF come from the germline V gene (reference sequence). Trimming removed 0 bases from V and 3 bases from J, with 9 bases in between. CDR3 protein: CATSRDRGIYEQYF. The CDR3 DNA reads TGTGCCACCAGCAGAGATCGTGGGATCTACGAGCAGTACTTC.

The chain uses TRBV7-2 and TRBJ2-5, with unresolved D. Trimming shortened V by 5 bases and J by 4 bases, and 11 bases separated the two germline ends. Germline V gives CDR1 SGHTA, CDR2 FQGNSA. The length of the CDR3 is 13 residues. The CDR3 is CASSRPILETQYF. DNA for the CDR3: TGTGCCAGCAGCCGCCCCATTCTAGAGACCCAGTACTTC.